The present T cell receptor beta chain was sequenced within a study of T cells in Graves' hyperthyroidism and ophthalmopathy. Study-wide background: Sampling of peripheral blood happened at initial diagnosis, prior to any treatment.

Germline CDR1 SGHTA, CDR2 FQGNSA. Between the trimmed V and J ends, which lost 1 base and 0 bases, there was a span of 7 bases. This CDR3 has 16 amino acids. RNA transcripts provided the source from which TCR beta CDR3 regions were amplified. When the TCR CDR3 underwent first-round RT-PCR, the HTBI primer set was used. Each CDR3 protein is one row after TCRdb ran MiXCR on the multiplex PCR reads. In the table there are nearly 750,000 distinct CDR3 sequences, over 35% of which are singletons. The source of this sequence is a woman aged 40 to 55 with Graves' hyperthyroidism. The J gene is TRBJ1-6, the V gene TRBV7-2; D not resolved. The sample consisted of blood. The CDR3 reads CASSLDRYSYNSPLHF. In DNA form, the CDR3 reads TGTGCCAGCAGCTTAGATCGGTACTCCTATAATTCACCCCTCCACTTT.